This T cell receptor (beta chain) was recorded in a study of technical replicates of blood from a few donors. Method: immunoSEQ multiplex PCR; TCRdb's copy keeps in-frame clones and lacks some. The table records approximately 13,000 clones, 70% to 80% of them present only once. The V gene's germline CDR1 is SGDLS and CDR2 YYNGEE. The CDR3 contains 16 residues. Trimming at V came to 3 bases and at J to 3 bases, leaving 10 bases not matched to a gene. Sequenced: PBMCs. This chain links TRBV9 with TRBJ2-3; 7 bases align to TRBD1. This receptor was identified in a human donor in good health. CDR3 coding DNA: TGTGCCAGCAGCGAGCGAGGGGGCGCGGGTACAGATACGCAGTATTTT. It specifies CASSERGGAGTDTQYF. The complete variable domain, with remaining parts taken from reference TRBV9 and TRBJ2-3, reads DSGVTQTPKHLITATGQRVTLRCSPRSGDLSVYWYQQSLDQGLQFLIQYYNGEERAKGNILERFSAQQFPDLHSELNLSSLELGDSALYFCASSERGGAGTDTQYFGPGTRLTVL.